The rows below give T cell receptor beta chains drawn from one sample of a study of blood T cells in healthy people across ages. TCRdb re-derived calls from the 5' RACE reads in MiXCR, one entry per CDR3 protein. Found here are about a million distinct CDR3 sequences, 30% to 40% of them singletons; the top ten hold around 13%. The sample was blood. All receptors come from a man aged 18 to 35 in good health. Both conserved end residues are part of each CDR3. D genes are given only for firm matches. Only some rows state a clone size, as once, few, many or a class for expanded clones.

cdr3_aa: CASSEAGGINTQYF
cdr3_nt: TGTGCCAGCAGTGAAGCCGGGGGGATAAATACGCAGTATTTT
v_call: TRBV6-1
j_call: TRBJ2-3
clone_size: NA
d_call: TRBD2

cdr3_aa: CASSWWRSEYNEQFF
cdr3_nt: TGTGCCAGCTCATGGTGGCGGTCCGAGTACAATGAGCAGTTCTTC
v_call: TRBV27
j_call: TRBJ2-1
clone_size: once
d_call: NA

cdr3_aa: CSVDGGWSRNNNEQFF
cdr3_nt: TGCAGCGTTGACGGGGGGTGGTCCAGGAATAACAATGAGCAGTTCTTC
v_call: TRBV29-1
j_call: TRBJ2-1
clone_size: NA
d_call: TRBD2

cdr3_aa: CASSQSTGTVNNEQFF
cdr3_nt: TGCGCCAGCAGCCAGTCGACCGGGACAGTCAACAATGAGCAGTTCTTC
v_call: TRBV4-3
j_call: TRBJ2-1
clone_size: NA
d_call: TRBD1

cdr3_aa: CAISESLAGGTDTQYF
cdr3_nt: TGTGCCATCAGTGAGTCGTTAGCGGGGGGCACAGATACGCAGTATTTT
v_call: TRBV10-3
j_call: TRBJ2-3
clone_size: NA
d_call: TRBD2

cdr3_aa: CSARDFSGGYTQYF
cdr3_nt: TGCAGTGCTAGAGATTTCAGCGGAGGGTATACGCAGTATTTT
v_call: TRBV20-1
j_call: TRBJ2-3
clone_size: few
d_call: NA

cdr3_aa: CASRTGPGRETQYF
cdr3_nt: TGTGCCAGCAGGACCGGGCCGGGGAGAGAGACCCAGTACTTC
v_call: TRBV25-1
j_call: TRBJ2-5
clone_size: NA
d_call: NA

cdr3_aa: CASSLTHRKDYEQYF
cdr3_nt: TGTGCCAGCAGCTTAACTCATCGCAAGGACTACGAGCAGTACTTC
v_call: TRBV11-2
j_call: TRBJ2-7
clone_size: NA
d_call: NA

cdr3_aa: CACSPIREQLYGYTF
cdr3_nt: TGTGCCTGCTCACCAATCCGGGAGCAGCTATATGGCTACACCTTC
v_call: TRBV18
j_call: TRBJ1-2
clone_size: NA
d_call: NA

cdr3_aa: CASVVLETQYF
cdr3_nt: TGTGCTAGTGTTGTCCTGGAGACCCAGTACTTC
v_call: TRBV12-5
j_call: TRBJ2-5
clone_size: NA
d_call: NA

cdr3_aa: CASSVADGDGYTF
cdr3_nt: TGTGCCAGCAGCGTAGCGGACGGCGATGGCTACACCTTC
v_call: TRBV7-2
j_call: TRBJ1-2
clone_size: NA
d_call: NA

cdr3_aa: CSARDSGGASHEQFF
cdr3_nt: TGCAGTGCTAGAGATAGCGGGGGGGCCTCTCATGAGCAGTTCTTC
v_call: TRBV20-1
j_call: TRBJ2-1
clone_size: NA
d_call: TRBD2

cdr3_aa: CASSSSDRANTGELFF
cdr3_nt: TGTGCCAGCAGCTCCTCTGACAGGGCGAACACCGGGGAGCTGTTTTTT
v_call: TRBV5-5
j_call: TRBJ2-2
clone_size: few
d_call: TRBD1

cdr3_aa: CSARKPGSSYNSPLHF
cdr3_nt: TGCAGTGCTCGAAAACCAGGGAGCTCCTATAATTCACCCCTCCACTTT
v_call: TRBV20-1
j_call: TRBJ1-6
clone_size: NA
d_call: NA

cdr3_aa: CASSTSSSGPKETQYF
cdr3_nt: TGTGCCAGCAGTACCTCCTCTAGCGGCCCTAAAGAGACCCAGTACTTC
v_call: TRBV12-3/TRBV12-4
j_call: TRBJ2-5
clone_size: NA
d_call: TRBD2

cdr3_aa: CTSSEGGQNTEAFF
cdr3_nt: TGTACCAGCAGCGAAGGGGGACAGAACACTGAAGCTTTCTTT
v_call: TRBV2
j_call: TRBJ1-1
clone_size: once
d_call: NA

cdr3_aa: CSATTGPFGYTF
cdr3_nt: TGCAGTGCTACAACAGGGCCGTTTGGCTACACCTTC
v_call: TRBV20-1
j_call: TRBJ1-2
clone_size: NA
d_call: NA

cdr3_aa: CASSWGRFTDTQYF
cdr3_nt: TGTGCCAGCAGTTGGGGCAGGTTCACAGATACGCAGTATTTT
v_call: TRBV27
j_call: TRBJ2-3
clone_size: NA
d_call: NA

cdr3_aa: CASSQVLRGINEQFF
cdr3_nt: TGCGCCAGCAGCCAAGTTCTGCGGGGGATCAATGAGCAGTTCTTC
v_call: TRBV4-3
j_call: TRBJ2-1
clone_size: NA
d_call: TRBD2

cdr3_aa: CASSMVTWDETQYF
cdr3_nt: TGTGCCAGTAGTATGGTGACCTGGGACGAGACCCAGTACTTC
v_call: TRBV19
j_call: TRBJ2-5
clone_size: NA
d_call: NA

cdr3_aa: CASSQGTLGAQYF
cdr3_nt: TGCGCCAGCAGCCAAGGAACCCTAGGGGCGCAGTATTTT
v_call: TRBV4-3
j_call: TRBJ2-3
clone_size: NA
d_call: NA

cdr3_aa: CASSYSSVGNTEAFF
cdr3_nt: TGTGCCAGCAGTTACTCGAGTGTCGGGAACACTGAAGCTTTCTTT
v_call: TRBV6-6
j_call: TRBJ1-1
clone_size: NA
d_call: NA

cdr3_aa: CASSYGGRNYGYTF
cdr3_nt: TGTGCCAGCAGTTACGGCGGTCGGAACTATGGCTACACCTTC
v_call: TRBV6-5
j_call: TRBJ1-2
clone_size: few
d_call: NA

cdr3_aa: CASSQKHRDSGWEYF
cdr3_nt: TGTGCCAGCAGCCAAAAACACCGGGACAGCGGTTGGGAGTACTTC
v_call: TRBV3-1
j_call: TRBJ2-5
clone_size: NA
d_call: TRBD1

cdr3_aa: CASSLEVERTDTQYF
cdr3_nt: TGCGCCAGCAGCTTGGAAGTAGAACGCACAGATACGCAGTATTTT
v_call: TRBV5-1
j_call: TRBJ2-3
clone_size: few
d_call: NA

cdr3_aa: CSVVGTVNDGYTF
cdr3_nt: TGCAGCGTTGTGGGGACAGTTAACGATGGCTACACCTTC
v_call: TRBV29-1
j_call: TRBJ1-2
clone_size: NA
d_call: TRBD1

cdr3_aa: CSSSPQGGPYGYTF
cdr3_nt: TGTTCCAGCAGCCCTCAAGGGGGCCCATATGGCTACACCTTC
v_call: TRBV7-2
j_call: TRBJ1-2
clone_size: NA
d_call: TRBD1

cdr3_aa: CASSATGQGVSFAYTF
cdr3_nt: TGTGCCAGCAGCGCCACGGGACAGGGGGTTTCATTCGCCTACACCTTC
v_call: TRBV7-9
j_call: TRBJ1-2
clone_size: few
d_call: TRBD1

cdr3_aa: CASSYTTVNEAFF
cdr3_nt: TGTGCCAGCAGCTACACGACAGTTAACGAAGCTTTCTTT
v_call: TRBV28
j_call: TRBJ1-1
clone_size: NA
d_call: NA

cdr3_aa: CATSLAGSSYNEQFF
cdr3_nt: TGTGCCACCAGCTTAGCGGGATCTTCCTACAATGAGCAGTTCTTC
v_call: TRBV15
j_call: TRBJ2-1
clone_size: NA
d_call: TRBD2

cdr3_aa: CASSQRLAGGAQETQYF
cdr3_nt: TGCGCCAGCAGCCAACGGCTAGCGGGTGGGGCTCAAGAGACCCAGTACTTC
v_call: TRBV4-3
j_call: TRBJ2-5
clone_size: NA
d_call: TRBD2

cdr3_aa: CSAREPRTDAYEQYF
cdr3_nt: TGCAGTGCTAGAGAGCCCCGAACAGATGCGTACGAGCAGTACTTC
v_call: TRBV20-1
j_call: TRBJ2-7
clone_size: NA
d_call: NA

cdr3_aa: CASRQQGWADTQYF
cdr3_nt: TGTGCCAGCAGACAACAGGGGTGGGCAGATACGCAGTATTTT
v_call: TRBV6-2/TRBV6-3
j_call: TRBJ2-3
clone_size: few
d_call: TRBD1

cdr3_aa: CASSFSWDITNTGELFF
cdr3_nt: TGTGCCAGCAGCTTCTCCTGGGACATAACGAACACCGGGGAGCTGTTTTTT
v_call: TRBV7-2
j_call: TRBJ2-2
clone_size: NA
d_call: NA

cdr3_aa: CASDPGTGSGYTF
cdr3_nt: TGTGCCAGCGATCCCGGGACAGGGAGTGGCTACACCTTC
v_call: TRBV12-3/TRBV12-4
j_call: TRBJ1-2
clone_size: NA
d_call: TRBD1

cdr3_aa: CASSPDTVNSPLHF
cdr3_nt: TGTGCCAGCAGTCCCGACACTGTAAATTCACCCCTCCACTTT
v_call: TRBV12-3/TRBV12-4
j_call: TRBJ1-6
clone_size: few
d_call: NA

cdr3_aa: CASTDPQFYGYTF
cdr3_nt: TGTGCCAGCACCGACCCCCAGTTTTATGGCTACACCTTC
v_call: TRBV6-2/TRBV6-3
j_call: TRBJ1-2
clone_size: NA
d_call: NA

cdr3_aa: CASSLVGSPNTEAFF
cdr3_nt: TGTGCCAGCAGCTTGGTGGGCAGCCCGAACACTGAAGCTTTCTTT
v_call: TRBV5-6
j_call: TRBJ1-1
clone_size: NA
d_call: NA

cdr3_aa: CASSSPIPPTGEQYF
cdr3_nt: TGTGCCAGCAGCTCACCGATCCCTCCCACTGGTGAGCAGTACTTC
v_call: TRBV7-8
j_call: TRBJ2-5
clone_size: once
d_call: NA

cdr3_aa: CAISEGSTSGASYEQYF
cdr3_nt: TGTGCCATCAGTGAAGGGTCGACTAGCGGGGCCTCCTACGAGCAGTACTTC
v_call: TRBV10-3
j_call: TRBJ2-7
clone_size: NA
d_call: TRBD2

cdr3_aa: CSVDRRGSLINTEAFF
cdr3_nt: TGCAGCGTTGATCGGCGGGGTTCCCTGATAAACACTGAAGCTTTCTTT
v_call: TRBV29-1
j_call: TRBJ1-1
clone_size: few
d_call: NA

cdr3_aa: CASSASGTSAESQETQYF
cdr3_nt: TGTGCCAGCAGTGCCTCCGGGACTAGCGCGGAGTCACAAGAGACCCAGTACTTC
v_call: TRBV28
j_call: TRBJ2-5
clone_size: NA
d_call: TRBD2

cdr3_aa: CASSQDYGGASYNEQFF
cdr3_nt: TGTGCCAGCAGCCAAGATTACGGGGGGGCCTCCTACAATGAGCAGTTCTTC
v_call: TRBV3-1
j_call: TRBJ2-1
clone_size: NA
d_call: TRBD2

cdr3_aa: CASSLGGTSDYIQYF
cdr3_nt: TGTGCCAGCAGCTTAGGGGGGACTAGCGACTACATTCAGTACTTC
v_call: TRBV7-2
j_call: TRBJ2-4
clone_size: NA
d_call: TRBD2

cdr3_aa: CASSDPGGVKQETQYF
cdr3_nt: TGTGCCAGCAGCGACCCCGGGGGCGTAAAACAAGAGACCCAGTACTTC
v_call: TRBV11-2
j_call: TRBJ2-5
clone_size: NA
d_call: NA

cdr3_aa: CSARFGQGADTQYF
cdr3_nt: TGCAGTGCTAGGTTTGGACAGGGGGCAGATACGCAGTATTTT
v_call: TRBV20-1
j_call: TRBJ2-3
clone_size: few
d_call: TRBD1

cdr3_aa: CTSSPGTGNTEAFF
cdr3_nt: TGTACCAGCAGCCCAGGGACGGGCAACACTGAAGCTTTCTTT
v_call: TRBV7-9
j_call: TRBJ1-1
clone_size: NA
d_call: NA

cdr3_aa: CASSSLLTGTNTEAFF
cdr3_nt: TGTGCCAGCAGTTCCCTCCTGACAGGGACGAACACTGAAGCTTTCTTT
v_call: TRBV12-3/TRBV12-4
j_call: TRBJ1-1
clone_size: NA
d_call: TRBD1

cdr3_aa: CASSLNGRVPQHF
cdr3_nt: TGTGCCAGCTCCCTAAATGGAAGGGTACCCCAGCATTTT
v_call: TRBV18
j_call: TRBJ1-5
clone_size: few
d_call: NA

cdr3_aa: CAWSVRLGETQYF
cdr3_nt: TGTGCCTGGAGTGTAAGGCTAGGGGAGACCCAGTACTTC
v_call: TRBV30
j_call: TRBJ2-5
clone_size: NA
d_call: NA

cdr3_aa: CASSPGYSTDTQYF
cdr3_nt: TGTGCCAGCAGCCCGGGCTATAGCACAGATACGCAGTATTTT
v_call: TRBV7-2
j_call: TRBJ2-3
clone_size: NA
d_call: NA

cdr3_aa: CASSYLTSGGHLSYNEQFF
cdr3_nt: TGTGCCAGCAGTTATTTGACTAGCGGGGGCCACCTCTCCTACAATGAGCAGTTCTTC
v_call: TRBV6-9
j_call: TRBJ2-1
clone_size: NA
d_call: TRBD2

cdr3_aa: CASSLPIAGWTDTQYF
cdr3_nt: TGTGCCAGCAGCTTACCTATAGCGGGGTGGACAGATACGCAGTATTTT
v_call: TRBV7-2
j_call: TRBJ2-3
clone_size: few
d_call: TRBD2

cdr3_aa: CATGVGETQYF
cdr3_nt: TGTGCCACAGGGGTCGGAGAGACCCAGTACTTC
v_call: TRBV6-2/TRBV6-3
j_call: TRBJ2-5
clone_size: few
d_call: NA

cdr3_aa: CASSLTGRPSTDTQYF
cdr3_nt: TGTGCCAGCAGCTTAACCGGGCGACCTAGCACAGATACGCAGTATTTT
v_call: TRBV7-6
j_call: TRBJ2-3
clone_size: NA
d_call: NA